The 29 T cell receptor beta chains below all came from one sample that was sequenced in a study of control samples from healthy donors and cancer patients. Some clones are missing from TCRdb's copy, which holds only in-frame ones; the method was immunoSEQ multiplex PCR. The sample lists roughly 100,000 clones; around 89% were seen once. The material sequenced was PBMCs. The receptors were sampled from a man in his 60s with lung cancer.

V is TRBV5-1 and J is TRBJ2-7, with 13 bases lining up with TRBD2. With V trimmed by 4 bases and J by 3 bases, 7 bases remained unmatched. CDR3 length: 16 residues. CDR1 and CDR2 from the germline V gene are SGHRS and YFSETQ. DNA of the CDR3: TGCGCCAGCAGCGCCGGGACTAGCGGGGCGGTCTACGAGCAGTACTTC. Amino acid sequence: CASSAGTSGAVYEQYF.

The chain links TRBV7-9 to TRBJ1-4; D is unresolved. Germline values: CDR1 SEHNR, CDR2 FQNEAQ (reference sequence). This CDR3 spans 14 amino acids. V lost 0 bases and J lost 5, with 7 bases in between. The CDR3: CASSLARSNEKLFF. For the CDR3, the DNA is TGTGCCAGCAGCTTAGCACGGTCAAATGAAAAACTGTTTTTT.

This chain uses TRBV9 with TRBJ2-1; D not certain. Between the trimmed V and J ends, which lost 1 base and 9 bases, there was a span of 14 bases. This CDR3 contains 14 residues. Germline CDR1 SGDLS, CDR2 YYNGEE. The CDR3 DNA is TGTGCCAGCAGCGTACAATCTAGGGTAGGTGAGCAGTTCTTC. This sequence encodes CASSVQSRVGEQFF.

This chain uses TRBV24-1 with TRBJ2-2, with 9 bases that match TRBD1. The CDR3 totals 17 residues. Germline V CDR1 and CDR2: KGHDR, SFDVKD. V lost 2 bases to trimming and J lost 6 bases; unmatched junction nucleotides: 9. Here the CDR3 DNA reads TGTGCCACCAGTGATTCCTTATGGACAGGGGAGGCCGGGGAGCTGTTTTTT. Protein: CATSDSLWTGEAGELFF.

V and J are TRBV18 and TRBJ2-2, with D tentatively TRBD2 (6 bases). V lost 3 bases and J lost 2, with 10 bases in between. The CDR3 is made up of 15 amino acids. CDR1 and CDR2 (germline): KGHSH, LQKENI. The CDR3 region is CASSPGGANTGELFF. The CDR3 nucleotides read TGTGCCAGCTCACCGGGGGGAGCAAACACCGGGGAGCTGTTTTTT.

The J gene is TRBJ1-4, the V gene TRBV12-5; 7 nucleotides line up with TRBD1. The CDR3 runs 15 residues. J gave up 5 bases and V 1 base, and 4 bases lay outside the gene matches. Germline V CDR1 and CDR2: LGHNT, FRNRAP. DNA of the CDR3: TGTGCTAGTGGTTTGGGGACAGGCCTAAATGAAAAACTGTTTTTT. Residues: CASGLGTGLNEKLFF.

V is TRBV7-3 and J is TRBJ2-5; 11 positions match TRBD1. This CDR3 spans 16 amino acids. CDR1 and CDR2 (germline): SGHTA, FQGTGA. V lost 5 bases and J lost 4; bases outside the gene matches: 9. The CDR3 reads CASSHTGQGAGETQYF. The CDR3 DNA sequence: TGTGCCAGCAGCCATACAGGACAGGGGGCGGGAGAGACCCAGTACTTC.

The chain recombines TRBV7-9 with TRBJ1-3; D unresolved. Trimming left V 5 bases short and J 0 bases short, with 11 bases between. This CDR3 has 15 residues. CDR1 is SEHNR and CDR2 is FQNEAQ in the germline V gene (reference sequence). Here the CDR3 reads CASSHDGFSGNTIYF. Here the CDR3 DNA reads TGTGCCAGCAGCCATGACGGCTTCTCTGGAAACACCATATATTTT.

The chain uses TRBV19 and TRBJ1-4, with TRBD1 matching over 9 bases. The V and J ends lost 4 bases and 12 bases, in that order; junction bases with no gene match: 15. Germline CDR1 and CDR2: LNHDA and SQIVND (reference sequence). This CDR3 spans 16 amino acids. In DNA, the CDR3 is TGTGCCAGTAGTAGCGGGACAGGGTTCGGCCAAGGCGAACTGTTTTTT. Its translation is CASSSGTGFGQGELFF.

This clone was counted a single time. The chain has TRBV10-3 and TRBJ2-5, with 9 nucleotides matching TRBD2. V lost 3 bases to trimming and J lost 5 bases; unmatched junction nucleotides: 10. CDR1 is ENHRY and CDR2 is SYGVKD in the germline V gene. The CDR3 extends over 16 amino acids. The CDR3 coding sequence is TGTGCCATCAGTGAAGGTTTTGCGGGGGGGTTGGAGACCCAGTACTTC. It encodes CAISEGFAGGLETQYF.

The CDR3 DNA is TGTGCCAGCAGCGCCCATCGGACAGGGGCCAACTATGGCTACACCTTC. Its protein product is CASSAHRTGANYGYTF. This sequence joins TRBV9 and TRBJ1-2; 9 bases fit TRBD1. Trimming at V came to 3 bases and at J to 2 bases, leaving 8 bases not matched to a gene. The CDR3 consists of 16 residues. CDR1 is SGDLS, CDR2 YYNGEE, per germline.

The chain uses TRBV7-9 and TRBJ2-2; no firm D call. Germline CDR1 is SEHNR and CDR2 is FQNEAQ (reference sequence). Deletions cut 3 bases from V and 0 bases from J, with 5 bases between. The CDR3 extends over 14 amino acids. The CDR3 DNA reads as TGTGCCAGCAGCTTGGACGCGAACACCGGGGAGCTGTTTTTT. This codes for CASSLDANTGELFF.

The DNA of the CDR3 is TGTGCCACCAGTGAAGCGGGGAGAGATACGCAGTATTTT. Its protein product is CATSEAGRDTQYF. The V call is TRBV24-1, the J call TRBJ2-3, with 7 bases matching TRBD2. Losses at the gene ends were 4 bases for V and 5 bases for J; bases not matched to a gene: 2. The CDR3 totals 13 residues. Germline loops: CDR1 KGHDR, CDR2 SFDVKD.

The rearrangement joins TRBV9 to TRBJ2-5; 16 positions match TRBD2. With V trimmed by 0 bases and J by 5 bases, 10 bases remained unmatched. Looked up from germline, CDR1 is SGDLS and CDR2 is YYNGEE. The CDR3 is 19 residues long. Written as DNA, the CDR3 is TGTGCCAGCAGCGTAGCTCCGGGGACTAGCGGGGGGGCGGTGGAGACCCAGTACTTC. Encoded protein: CASSVAPGTSGGAVETQYF.

CDR3 residues: CASSSPTGSSTEAFF. The CDR3 DNA follows: TGCGCCAGCAGCTCACCTACCGGGAGTAGCACTGAAGCTTTCTTT. The gene calls are TRBV5-1 and TRBJ1-1; D is ambiguous. The CDR3 covers 15 residues. Germline V gene sequence: CDR1 SGHRS, CDR2 YFSETQ. Deletions cut 3 bases from V and 4 bases from J, with 16 bases between.

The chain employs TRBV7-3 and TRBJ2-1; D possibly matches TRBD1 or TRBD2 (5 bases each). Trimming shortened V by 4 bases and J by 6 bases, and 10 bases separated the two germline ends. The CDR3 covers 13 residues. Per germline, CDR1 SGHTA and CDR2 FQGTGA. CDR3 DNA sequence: TGTGCCAGCAGCTCCGGGGCCCCCAATGAGCAGTTCTTC. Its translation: CASSSGAPNEQFF.

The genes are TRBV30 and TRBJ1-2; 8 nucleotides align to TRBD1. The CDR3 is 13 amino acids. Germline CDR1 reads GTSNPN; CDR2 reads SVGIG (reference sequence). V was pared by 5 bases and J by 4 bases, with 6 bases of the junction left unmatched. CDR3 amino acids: CAWARTGSYGYTF. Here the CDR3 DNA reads TGTGCCTGGGCAAGGACAGGGTCCTATGGCTACACCTTC.

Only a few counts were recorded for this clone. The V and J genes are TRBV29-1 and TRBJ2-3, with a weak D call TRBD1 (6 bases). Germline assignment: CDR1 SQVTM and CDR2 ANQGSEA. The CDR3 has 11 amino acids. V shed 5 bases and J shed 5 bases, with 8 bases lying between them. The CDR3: CSVRGGDTQYF. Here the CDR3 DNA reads TGCAGCGTTCGAGGGGGAGATACGCAGTATTTT.

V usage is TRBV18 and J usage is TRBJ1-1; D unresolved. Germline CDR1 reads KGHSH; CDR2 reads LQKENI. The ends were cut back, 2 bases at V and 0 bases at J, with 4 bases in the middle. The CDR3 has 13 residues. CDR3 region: CASSPYLNTEAFF. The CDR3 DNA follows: TGTGCCAGCTCACCATACTTGAACACTGAAGCTTTCTTT.

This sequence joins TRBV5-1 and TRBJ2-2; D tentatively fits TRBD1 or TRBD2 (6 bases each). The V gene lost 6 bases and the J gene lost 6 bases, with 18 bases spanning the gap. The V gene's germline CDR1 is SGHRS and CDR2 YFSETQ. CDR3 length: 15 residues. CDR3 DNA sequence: TGCGCCAGCACTGATACCGGGGGCAGGTCCGGGGAGCTGTTTTTT. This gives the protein CASTDTGGRSGELFF.

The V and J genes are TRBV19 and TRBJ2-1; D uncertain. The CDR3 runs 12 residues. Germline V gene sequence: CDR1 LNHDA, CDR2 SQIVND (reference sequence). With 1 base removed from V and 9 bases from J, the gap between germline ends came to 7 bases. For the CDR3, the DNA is TGTGCCAGTAGTATAGGACCCAGTGAGCAGTTCTTC. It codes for CASSIGPSEQFF.

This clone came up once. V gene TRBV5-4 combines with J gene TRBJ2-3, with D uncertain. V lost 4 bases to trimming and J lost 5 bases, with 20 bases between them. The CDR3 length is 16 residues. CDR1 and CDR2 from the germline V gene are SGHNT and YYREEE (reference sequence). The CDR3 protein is CASSLSPQVLKDTQYF. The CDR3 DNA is TGTGCCAGCAGCCTCTCCCCGCAGGTCTTGAAAGATACGCAGTATTTT.

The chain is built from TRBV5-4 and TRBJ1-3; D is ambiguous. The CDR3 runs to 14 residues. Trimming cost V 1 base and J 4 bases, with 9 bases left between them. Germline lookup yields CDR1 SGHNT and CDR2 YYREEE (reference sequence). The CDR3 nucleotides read TGTGCCAGCAGCTTGTACGACCCCGGAAACACCATATATTTT. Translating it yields CASSLYDPGNTIYF.

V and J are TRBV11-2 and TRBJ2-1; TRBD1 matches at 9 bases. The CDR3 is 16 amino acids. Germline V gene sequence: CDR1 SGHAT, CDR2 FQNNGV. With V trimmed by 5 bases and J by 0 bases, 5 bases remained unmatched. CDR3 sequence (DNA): TGTGCCAGCAGCCCCGGGACAGGGAGCTCCTACAATGAGCAGTTCTTC. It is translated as CASSPGTGSSYNEQFF.

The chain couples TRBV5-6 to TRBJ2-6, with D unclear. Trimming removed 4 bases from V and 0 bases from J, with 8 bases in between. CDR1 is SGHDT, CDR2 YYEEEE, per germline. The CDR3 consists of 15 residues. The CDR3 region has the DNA TGTGCCAGCAGCCTCGGGCTCTCTGGGGCCAACGTCCTGACTTTC. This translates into CASSLGLSGANVLTF.

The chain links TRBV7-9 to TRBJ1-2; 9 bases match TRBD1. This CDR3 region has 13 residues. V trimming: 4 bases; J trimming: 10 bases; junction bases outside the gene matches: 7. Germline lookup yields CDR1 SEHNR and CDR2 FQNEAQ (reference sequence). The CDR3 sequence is CASSSGQGRIYTF. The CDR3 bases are TGTGCCAGCAGCTCGGGACAGGGACGGATCTACACCTTC. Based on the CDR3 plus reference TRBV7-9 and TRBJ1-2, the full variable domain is DTGVSQNPRHKITKRGQNVTFRCDPISEHNRLYWYRQTLGQGPEFLTYFQNEAQLEKSRLLSDRFSAERPKGSFSTLEIQRTEQGDSAMYLCASSSGQGRIYTFGSGTRLTVV.

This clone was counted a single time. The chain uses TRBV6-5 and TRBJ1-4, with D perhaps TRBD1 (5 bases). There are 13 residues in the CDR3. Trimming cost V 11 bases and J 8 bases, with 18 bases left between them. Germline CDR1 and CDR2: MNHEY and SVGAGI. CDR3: CACEYGGREKLFF. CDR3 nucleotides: TGTGCCTGCGAGTACGGGGGGAGAGAAAAACTGTTTTTT.

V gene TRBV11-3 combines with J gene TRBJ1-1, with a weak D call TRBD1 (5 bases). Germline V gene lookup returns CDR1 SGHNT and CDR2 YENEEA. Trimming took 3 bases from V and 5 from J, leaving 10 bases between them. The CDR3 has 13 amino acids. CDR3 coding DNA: TGTGCCAGCAGCTTCCCCGGGGGAACTGAAGCTTTCTTT. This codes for CASSFPGGTEAFF.

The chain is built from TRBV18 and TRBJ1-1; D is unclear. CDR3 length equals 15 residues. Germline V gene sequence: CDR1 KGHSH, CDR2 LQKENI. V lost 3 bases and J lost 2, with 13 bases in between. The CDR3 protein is CASSPLRAGNTEAFF. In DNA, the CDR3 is TGTGCCAGCTCACCCCTCCGGGCGGGAAACACTGAAGCTTTCTTT.